The 2 T cell receptor beta chains presented below share a single source sample, sequenced in a study of T cell responses to AZD1222 COVID-19 vaccine. Produced via immunoSEQ multiplex PCR; TCRdb's table is partial and in-frame only. The sample records 150,000 to 190,000 clones, 87% being singletons. The sequenced sample was peripheral blood, obtained 28 days after the second AZD1222 dose. These receptors were taken from an adult who received the AZD1222 COVID-19 vaccine.

Here the CDR3 reads CASSQVGQETQYF. The CDR3 nucleotides are TGTGCCAGCAGCCAAGTGGGCCAAGAGACCCAGTACTTC. The rearrangement uses TRBV4-2 and TRBJ2-5; the D is unclear. The CDR3 is 13 amino acids. Per germline, CDR1 LGHNA and CDR2 YNFKEQ. V dropped 1 base and J dropped 1 base, with 4 bases sitting between them.

The chain couples TRBV19 to TRBJ2-1, with TRBD1 matching 11 bases. Per germline, CDR1 LNHDA and CDR2 SQIVND (reference sequence). Trimming cost V 5 bases and J 0 bases; bases outside gene matches: 9. CDR3 length equals 18 residues. CDR3 sequence reads: CASSVAGTGGSSYNEQFF. Written as DNA, the CDR3 is TGTGCCAGTAGTGTCGCCGGGACAGGGGGTTCCTCCTACAATGAGCAGTTCTTC.